This T cell receptor beta chain was identified during a study of CD8+ T cells in alopecia areata. For the study at large: A regimen of oral tofacitinib, 5 to 10 mg twice daily, was given to treated patients.

The study, taken as a whole, reports: Many expanded lesional clones stayed in scalp and blood while on tofacitinib. Higher clonality was seen in lesional scalp than in normal scalp, especially in alopecia totalis/universalis.

Deletions cut 4 bases from V and 2 bases from J, with 13 bases between. Germline CDR1 reads SQVTM; CDR2 reads ANQGSEA. This CDR3 region has 14 residues. Treatment here: oral pan-JAK inhibitor, 5-10 mg twice daily. Reverse transcribed after extraction, RNA yielded cDNA as the sequencing template. The data were produced by immunoSEQ multiplex PCR, yet TCRdb's version contains in-frame clones alone and is incomplete. The sample includes about 160,000 clones, approximately 65% of them seen just once. In its sample, this clone was seen a few times. As yet, its antigen is unknown. Sequencing used CD4+ T cells sorted from blood, obtained at week 4, from a patient treated with tofacitinib. This TCR derives from a human donor with alopecia areata. The chain has TRBV29-1 and TRBJ2-3, with D possibly called TRBD1 or TRBD2 (5 bases each). The CDR3 coding sequence is TGCAGCGTTGCTTCGGGACCCTACACAGATACGCAGTATTTT. Amino acid sequence: CSVASGPYTDTQYF.